The entry below gives a single TCR beta chain sequence along with its context. The junction does not match germline at one end; this may be a read error. Clones were sequenced by immunoSEQ multiplex PCR, and TCRdb holds only the in-frame ones, with some missing. The sample contains 150,000 to 200,000 clones, roughly nine tenths of which appear only once. This record belongs to a study of control samples from healthy donors and cancer patients. This CDR3 spans 18 amino acids. CDR1 and CDR2 from the germline V gene are SGHRS and YFSETQ. The sample was blood. The J gene is TRBJ2-7, the V gene TRBV5-1; 9 nucleotides align to TRBD2. The clonotype was recovered from a woman in her twenties or thirties in good health. The DNA for the CDR3 is TGCGCCAGCAGTACCTCGGGACAGATTAGCGGGAGTACCTATGAGCAGTACTTC. It yields the protein CASSTSGQISGSTYEQYF. The full variable domain, rest sourced from reference TRBV5-1 and TRBJ2-7, is KAGVTQTPRYLIKTRGQQVTLSCSPISGHRSVSWYQQTPGQGLQFLFEYFSETQRNKGNFPGRFSGRQFSNSRSEMNVSTLELGDSALYLCASSTSGQISGSTYEQYFGPGTRLTVT.